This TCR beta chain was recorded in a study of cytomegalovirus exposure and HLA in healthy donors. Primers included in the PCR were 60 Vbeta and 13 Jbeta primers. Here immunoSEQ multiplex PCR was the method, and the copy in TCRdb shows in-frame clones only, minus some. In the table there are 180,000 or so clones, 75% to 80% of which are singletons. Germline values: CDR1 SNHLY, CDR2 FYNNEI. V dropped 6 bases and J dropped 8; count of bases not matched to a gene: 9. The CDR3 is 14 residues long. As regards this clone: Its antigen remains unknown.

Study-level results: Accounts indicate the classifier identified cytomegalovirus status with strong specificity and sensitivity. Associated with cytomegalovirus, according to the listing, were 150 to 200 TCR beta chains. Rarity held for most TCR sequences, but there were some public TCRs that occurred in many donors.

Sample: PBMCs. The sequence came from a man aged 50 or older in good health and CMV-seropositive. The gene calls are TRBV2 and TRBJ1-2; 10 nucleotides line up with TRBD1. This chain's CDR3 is CASSRDRGLEGYTF. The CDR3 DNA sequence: TGTGCCAGCAGCAGGGACAGGGGCTTGGAGGGCTACACCTTC.